One and the same sample provided the 18 T cell receptor beta chains below, sequenced in a study of T-cell memory formation after mild COVID-19. TCRdb re-analysed the 5' RACE reads in MiXCR, keeping a single row per CDR3 protein. The sample holds 200,000 to 250,000 distinct CDR3 sequences; 9.4% are singletons and the top ten take around 20%. Sequencing input: PBMCs or a T cell subset sorted from them (not recorded which). The origin of the receptors is a man between 18 and 35 years old who had mild COVID-19 (a few samples of this study predate the infection). Cell type and time point are not known.

This chain uses TRBV11-3 with TRBJ2-2; D tentatively reads TRBD1 or TRBD2 (6 bases each). From germline, CDR1 is SGHNT and CDR2 YENEEA. The CDR3 spans 16 residues. Trimming stripped 0 bases from V and 3 bases from J, with 11 bases between. This chain's CDR3 is CASSLEDRRDTGELFF. In nucleotides, the CDR3 is TGTGCCAGCAGCTTAGAAGACAGGAGGGACACCGGGGAGCTGTTTTTT.

CDR3 amino acids: CASSDGLATNIQYF. The CDR3 region has the DNA TGCGCCAGCAGCGACGGACTAGCGACTAACATTCAGTACTTC. The chain uses TRBV5-1 and TRBJ2-4, with 9 bases matching TRBD2. The ends lost 4 bases at V and 7 bases at J; junction bases unmatched: 6. This CDR3 contains 14 residues. Germline lookup yields CDR1 SGHRS and CDR2 YFSETQ.

The chain carries TRBV27 and TRBJ2-5, with D possibly matching TRBD2 (6 bases). Germline V gene lookup returns CDR1 MNHEY and CDR2 SMNVEV (reference sequence). This CDR3 region has 17 residues. Deletions cut 0 bases from V and 3 bases from J, with 17 bases between. The DNA of the CDR3 is TGTGCCAGCAGTTTATCTGTATCGACTAGTAGGAAAGAGACCCAGTACTTC. Protein product: CASSLSVSTSRKETQYF.

The chain has TRBV19 and TRBJ2-3; D not certain. Germline CDR1 LNHDA, CDR2 SQIVND (reference sequence). Trimming cost V 4 bases and J 7 bases, with 15 bases left between them. The CDR3 spans 14 residues. Here the CDR3 reads CASSSGPVMNTQYF. The CDR3, as DNA: TGTGCCAGTAGTAGTGGTCCCGTTATGAATACGCAGTATTTT.

The chain combines TRBV6-6 with TRBJ1-6, with TRBD1 matching over 9 bases. In germline, CDR1 is MNHNY, CDR2 SVGAGI (reference sequence). Trimming at V came to 1 base and at J to 9 bases, leaving 1 base not matched to a gene. The CDR3 totals 14 residues. DNA for the CDR3: TGTGCCAGCAGTTACTGGGACAGGGCTTCACCCCTCCACTTT. Its protein product is CASSYWDRASPLHF.

The chain links TRBV7-2 to TRBJ1-2; weak D call: TRBD1 (5 bases). The germline V gene has CDR1 SGHTA and CDR2 FQGNSA. With 4 bases removed from V and 5 bases from J, the gap between germline ends came to 11 bases. This CDR3 contains 13 residues. CDR3 region: CASSSPGLYGYTF. The CDR3 bases are TGTGCCAGCAGCTCGCCGGGACTATATGGCTACACCTTC. Based on the CDR3 plus reference TRBV7-2 and TRBJ1-2, the full variable domain is GAGVSQSPSNKVTEKGKDVELRCDPISGHTALYWYRQSLGQGLEFLIYFQGNSAPDKSGLPSDRFSAERTGGSVSTLTIQRTQQEDSAVYLCASSSPGLYGYTFGSGTRLTVV.

The table lists this clonotype with many counts. The chain combines TRBV3-1 with TRBJ1-1; no reliable D call. Germline loops: CDR1 LGHDT, CDR2 YNNKEL (reference sequence). This CDR3 is 13 amino acids long. V dropped 1 base and J dropped 3 bases, with 6 bases sitting between them. The DNA for the CDR3 is TGTGCCAGCAGCCAAGTCCCAGACACTGAAGCTTTCTTT. The encoded protein is CASSQVPDTEAFF.

This clonotype was seen only a few times. This chain links TRBV20-1 with TRBJ1-6; TRBD1 might be the D (5 bases). CDR1 is DFQATT and CDR2 is SNEGSKA in the germline V gene (reference sequence). The V end was cut by 5 bases, the J end by 7 bases, with 15 bases between. This CDR3 spans 14 amino acids. As DNA, the CDR3 is TGCAGTGCTGGGGGATTGGAGCCAAATTCACCCCTCCACTTT. This translates into CSAGGLEPNSPLHF.

V usage is TRBV2 and J usage is TRBJ1-5; 7 bases align to TRBD1. Germline V gene sequence: CDR1 SNHLY, CDR2 FYNNEI. The CDR3 is 13 residues long. J lost 7 bases, V lost 8 bases, and 8 bases had no gene match. The CDR3 reads CASCGQGEQPQHF. The CDR3 DNA sequence: TGTGCCAGCTGCGGGCAGGGGGAACAGCCCCAGCATTTT.

A few counts support this clonotype. The V and J genes are TRBV6-5 and TRBJ1-1; 11 nucleotides agree with TRBD1. Germline V gene sequence: CDR1 MNHEY, CDR2 SVGAGI. J lost 8 bases, V lost 6 bases, and 11 bases had no gene match. This CDR3 is built from 15 residues. CDR3 sequence: CASRFSGQGASEAFF. The CDR3 DNA is TGTGCCAGCAGGTTTTCAGGACAGGGGGCGTCCGAAGCTTTCTTT.

The rearrangement uses TRBV2 and TRBJ1-5; perhaps TRBD1 as D (5 bases). The CDR3 consists of 14 residues. V was trimmed by 3 bases and J by 2 bases, leaving 8 bases between them. The germline V gene encodes CDR1 SNHLY and CDR2 FYNNEI. The CDR3 nucleotides are TGTGCCAGCAGTGACGCGGGGGGCAATCAGCCCCAGCATTTT. The encoded protein is CASSDAGGNQPQHF.

The chain carries TRBV20-1 and TRBJ2-1, with unresolved D. Germline V gene data show CDR1 as DFQATT and CDR2 as SNEGSKA (reference sequence). V was clipped by 4 bases and J by 6 bases, with 4 bases between them. The CDR3 has 10 amino acids. In DNA form, the CDR3 reads TGCAGTGCTACGAGCAATGAGCAGTTCTTC. Protein sequence: CSATSNEQFF.

This clonotype was seen a few times. The rearrangement links TRBV3-1 to TRBJ2-1, with 15 bases that match TRBD2. V lost 3 bases, J lost 10 bases, and 1 base stayed unmatched. Germline V gene sequence: CDR1 LGHDT, CDR2 YNNKEL (reference sequence). The CDR3 length is 14 residues. For the CDR3, the DNA is TGTGCCAGCAGCCAGGGACTAGCGGGGGGCGAGCAGTTCTTC. It codes for CASSQGLAGGEQFF.

This clonotype was observed at least ten times. The chain has TRBV29-1 and TRBJ2-1; D uncertain. The V gene's germline CDR1 is SQVTM and CDR2 ANQGSEA. The CDR3 runs to 12 residues. The V end was cut by 2 bases, the J end by 9 bases, with 11 bases between. The CDR3 bases are TGCAGCGTTGAATGGAAGGGCGGTGAGCAGTTCTTC. Its translation: CSVEWKGGEQFF.

This clonotype was seen a handful of times. The genes are TRBV4-3 and TRBJ2-1, with a possible D match to TRBD1 (5 bases). From germline, CDR1 is LGHNA and CDR2 YSLEER. There are 15 residues in the CDR3. Trimming took 0 bases from V and 2 from J, leaving 8 bases between them. The CDR3 coding sequence is TGCGCCAGCAGCCAAGAACCAGGGACCTACAATGAGCAGTTCTTC. This codes for CASSQEPGTYNEQFF.

The V and J genes are TRBV30 and TRBJ1-3, with a weak D call TRBD1 (6 bases). CDR1 and CDR2 from the germline V gene are GTSNPN and SVGIG (reference sequence). CDR3 length equals 14 residues. Trimming removed 0 bases at V and 2 bases at J, with 8 bases between. CDR3 sequence reads: CAWSVGGAGNTIYF. For the CDR3, the DNA is TGTGCCTGGAGTGTAGGGGGAGCTGGAAACACCATATATTTT.

This clonotype showed up just a few times. The V call is TRBV6-6, the J call TRBJ2-7; no definite D call. V was trimmed by 3 bases and J by 5 bases, leaving 5 bases between them. In germline, CDR1 is MNHNY, CDR2 SVGAGI (reference sequence). This CDR3 comprises 11 residues. The CDR3 region is CASSYGDEQYV. CDR3 nucleotide sequence: TGTGCCAGCAGTTATGGGGACGAGCAGTACGTC.

This chain connects TRBV5-1 to TRBJ1-6, with D uncertain. The CDR3 extends over 16 amino acids. Trimming removed 0 bases at V and 5 bases at J, with 12 bases between. Germline-derived CDR1 and CDR2 are SGHRS and YFSETQ. The CDR3 loop is CASSLVSVRNNSPLHF. As DNA, the CDR3 is TGCGCCAGCAGCTTGGTGTCTGTGCGGAATAATTCACCCCTCCACTTT.